This T cell receptor (beta chain) originates from a study of blood T cell repertoires in COVID-19. Looking at the study overall: T cells, B-cell-depleted T cells, or PBMCs supplied cDNA or gDNA.

Measured with immunoSEQ multiplex PCR; TCRdb has only the in-frame clones, and not every one. The sample shows roughly 62,000 clones, just under 95% of them seen only once. This clone was detected once. The ends were cut back, 6 bases at V and 8 bases at J, with 13 bases in the middle. The CDR3 spans 12 residues. The specimen was peripheral blood. This sequence was found in a human donor in a cohort sampled during active COVID-19. The rearrangement joins TRBV12-3 or TRBV12-4 to TRBJ1-1; a weak D match, TRBD1 (6 bases). The CDR3 bases are TGTGCCAGCAGCCAAGGGGGAGGGGAAGCTTTCTTT. Its protein product is CASSQGGGEAFF.